This TCR beta chain was captured by sequencing in a study of post-analysis software for immune sequencing data. Points from the study as a whole: Five or six TRBV segments were significantly more frequent in patients than in controls. TRBV5-6, TRBV5-1 and TRBV20-1 were among these segments.

The authors incorporated unique molecular identifiers into the TCR beta cDNA libraries. One entry per CDR3 protein, called by TCRdb with MiXCR from the PCR reads. This table has around 200,000 distinct CDR3 sequences, over 25% appearing once. This clonotype has ten or more counts. Its antigen is undetermined. The germline gives CDR1 MNHNY, CDR2 SVGAGI (reference sequence). V dropped 4 bases and J dropped 7 bases, with 14 bases sitting between them. The CDR3 extends over 13 amino acids. Sample: blood. This chain joins TRBV6-6 and TRBJ2-7; D possibly corresponds to TRBD2 (5 bases). The source of this sequence is a girl aged 2-17 years with multiple sclerosis. The CDR3 loop is CASSSLSEGEQYF. The DNA for the CDR3 is TGTGCCAGCAGTTCCCTGTCTGAGGGAGAGCAGTACTTC.